The 26 T cell receptor beta chains below were found in one sample sequenced in a study of control samples from healthy donors and cancer patients. Sequenced by immunoSEQ multiplex PCR; TCRdb stores in-frame clones only, minus some. The table includes a few hundred thousand clones, 75% to 95% detected once. The sequenced material came from PBMCs. These receptors were collected from a man in his forties with head and neck cancer.

This chain joins TRBV7-8 and TRBJ2-7; 9 bases are shared with TRBD1. With V trimmed by 3 bases and J by 7 bases, 10 bases remained unmatched. This CDR3 has 15 residues. Per the germline V gene, CDR1 is SGHVS and CDR2 is FQNEAQ. In nucleotides, the CDR3 is TGTGCCAGCAGCTTGCTCACAGGGGGCCTGGGAGAGCAGTACTTC. Translating gives CASSLLTGGLGEQYF. Together with reference TRBV7-8 and TRBJ2-7, the CDR3 gives the full variable domain: GAGVSQSPRYKVAKRGQDVALRCDPISGHVSLFWYQQALGQGPEFLTYFQNEAQLDKSGLPSDRFFAERPEGSVSTLKIQRTQQEDSAVYLCASSLLTGGLGEQYFGPGTRLTVT.

The chain has TRBV11-3 and TRBJ2-7; 9 nucleotides align to TRBD1. V was clipped by 6 bases and J by 6 bases; unmatched bases: 3. The CDR3 runs to 12 residues. Germline loops: CDR1 SGHNT, CDR2 YENEEA. The CDR3 spells CASRKTGGEQYF. In DNA form, the CDR3 reads TGTGCCAGCAGGAAGACAGGGGGCGAGCAGTACTTC. Full variable domain (outside the CDR3, taken from reference TRBV11-3 and TRBJ2-7): EAGVVQSPRYKIIEKKQPVAFWCNPISGHNTLYWYLQNLGQGPELLIRYENEEAVDDSQLPKDRFSAERLKGVDSTLKIQPAELGDSAVYLCASRKTGGEQYFGPGTRLTVT.

This chain uses TRBV9 with TRBJ2-1, with D possibly being TRBD2 (6 bases). V was pared by 0 bases and J by 0 bases, with 13 bases between. CDR3 length equals 17 residues. Looked up from germline, CDR1 is SGDLS and CDR2 is YYNGEE. The CDR3 region is CASSVGTSHDSYNEQFF. CDR3 nucleotide sequence: TGTGCCAGCAGCGTAGGTACTAGCCATGACTCCTACAATGAGCAGTTCTTC. Supplemented by reference TRBV9 and TRBJ2-1, the full variable domain reads DSGVTQTPKHLITATGQRVTLRCSPRSGDLSVYWYQQSLDQGLQFLIQYYNGEERAKGNILERFSAQQFPDLHSELNLSSLELGDSALYFCASSVGTSHDSYNEQFFGPGTRLTVL.

The chain combines TRBV5-4 with TRBJ2-2, with a tentative D call TRBD2 (6 bases). The CDR3 covers 16 residues. Per the germline V gene, CDR1 is SGHNT and CDR2 is YYREEE (reference sequence). Trimming left V 1 base short and J 3 bases short, with 13 bases between. The CDR3 coding sequence is TGTGCCAGCAGCTTGTTCGATCGGGGGTACACCGGGGAGCTGTTTTTT. Protein sequence: CASSLFDRGYTGELFF.

The J gene is TRBJ1-5, the V gene TRBV4-3; D not certain. Germline values: CDR1 LGHNA, CDR2 YSLEER. This CDR3 has 14 residues. V was pared by 0 bases and J by 4 bases, with 7 bases between. The CDR3 region is CASSQDKGNQPQHF. The CDR3, as DNA: TGCGCCAGCAGCCAAGATAAGGGTAATCAGCCCCAGCATTTT.

The chain carries TRBV28 and TRBJ2-3; the D gene is possibly TRBD2 (6 bases). The V end lost 7 bases, the J end lost 1 base, and 9 bases lay between the germline ends. Per germline, CDR1 MDHEN and CDR2 SYDVKM. The CDR3 sequence is 13 residues long. In DNA, the CDR3 is TGTGCCAGCAAGGACTACGGCACAGATACGCAGTATTTT. This gives the protein CASKDYGTDTQYF.

This rearrangement joins TRBV14 to TRBJ2-1; D possibly uses TRBD1 or TRBD2 (6 bases each). V gave up 4 bases and J gave up 1 base, with 14 bases separating them. The CDR3 length is 16 residues. Germline V gives CDR1 SGHDN, CDR2 FVKESK. DNA of the CDR3: TGTGCCAGCAGCCCCGAGGGGGGATGGTCCTACAATGAGCAGTTCTTC. Translation: CASSPEGGWSYNEQFF.

In DNA, the CDR3 is TGTGCCAGCAGCCAAGGGGGCAGCGCTGAAGCTTTCTTT. Its protein is CASSQGGSAEAFF. The genes are TRBV7-3 and TRBJ1-1; 7 nucleotides align to TRBD1. The junction had 6 bases not matched to a gene; V was cut back by 5 bases and J by 6 bases. The CDR3 runs to 13 residues. Germline CDR1 is SGHTA and CDR2 is FQGTGA.

This CDR3 reads CAWEPAGGTDTQYF. In DNA form, the CDR3 reads TGTGCCTGGGAGCCAGCGGGGGGGACAGATACGCAGTATTTT. The chain couples TRBV30 to TRBJ2-3; TRBD2 agrees at 10 bases. Germline V lookup: CDR1 GTSNPN, CDR2 SVGIG (reference sequence). V gave up 5 bases and J gave up 3 bases; unmatched junction bases: 5. CDR3 size: 14 residues.

This clone was counted once. The chain is built from TRBV11-2 and TRBJ2-5, with TRBD1 matching over 10 bases. Germline V gene sequence: CDR1 SGHAT, CDR2 FQNNGV. The CDR3 has 17 residues. The V segment lost 5 bases and the J segment 5 bases; nucleotides outside the gene matches: 14. The CDR3 region has the DNA TGTGCCAGCAGCCTCGGGACCGGGACAGGGGTTCGCGAGACCCAGTACTTC. Its translation: CASSLGTGTGVRETQYF.

The chain couples TRBV7-9 to TRBJ2-6; weak D call: TRBD1 (6 bases). Germline V gene lookup returns CDR1 SEHNR and CDR2 FQNEAQ (reference sequence). V was trimmed by 10 bases and J by 2 bases, leaving 18 bases between them. The CDR3 has 16 residues. This CDR3 is CATRDNEETGANVLTF. The CDR3 DNA reads TGTGCCACACGGGACAACGAGGAGACTGGGGCCAACGTCCTGACTTTC.

The CDR3 here is CASSTPKRGAYEQYF. For the CDR3, the DNA is TGTGCCAGCTCAACTCCTAAACGAGGCGCCTACGAGCAGTACTTC. The chain is built from TRBV6-5 and TRBJ2-7; D is unclear. The V end lost 8 bases, the J end lost 2 bases, and 19 bases lay between the germline ends. The CDR3 runs to 15 residues. The germline gives CDR1 MNHEY, CDR2 SVGAGI.

DNA for the CDR3: TGCGCCAGCAGCCAAGTTCTGGGGGACAATGAGCAGTTCTTC. Protein product: CASSQVLGDNEQFF. This chain links TRBV4-3 with TRBJ2-1; possibly TRBD1 or TRBD2 for D (5 bases each). The CDR3 extends over 14 amino acids. CDR1 and CDR2 (germline): LGHNA, YSLEER. V lost 1 base, J lost 5 bases, and 9 bases lay in between.

This chain links TRBV30 with TRBJ1-5; 8 bases fit TRBD1. The CDR3 is 15 residues long. J lost 5 bases, V lost 1 base, and 7 bases had no gene match. Germline V lookup: CDR1 GTSNPN, CDR2 SVGIG (reference sequence). The CDR3 loop reads CAWSALDRGYQPQHF. The CDR3 region has the DNA TGTGCCTGGAGTGCCTTAGACAGGGGTTATCAGCCCCAGCATTTT.

The rearrangement links TRBV29-1 to TRBJ1-4; D possibly corresponds to TRBD1 (5 bases). The V gene lost 5 bases and the J gene lost 8 bases, with 15 bases spanning the gap. The germline V gene encodes CDR1 SQVTM and CDR2 ANQGSEA. CDR3 size: 13 residues. CDR3 nucleotide sequence: TGCAGCGTTACAGACAGTATAAGCGAAAAACTGTTTTTT. Its translation is CSVTDSISEKLFF.

V and J are TRBV19 and TRBJ2-3; 13 positions match TRBD2. The length of the CDR3 is 17 residues. The V segment lost 7 bases and the J segment 2 bases; nucleotides outside the gene matches: 9. Germline assignment: CDR1 LNHDA and CDR2 SQIVND (reference sequence). The CDR3 DNA reads TGTGCCAGTAACCCGGGACTAGCGGGGCCCTCCACAGATACGCAGTATTTT. Residues: CASNPGLAGPSTDTQYF.

The chain couples TRBV5-1 to TRBJ2-2; D gene unclear. The CDR3 covers 15 residues. Germline values: CDR1 SGHRS, CDR2 YFSETQ. The V gene lost 3 bases and the J gene lost 3 bases, with 12 bases spanning the gap. The CDR3 DNA reads as TGCGCCAGCAGCTGGGTGGCGCCGGACACCGGGGAGCTGTTTTTT. Translated: CASSWVAPDTGELFF.

The rearrangement links TRBV5-4 to TRBJ1-1; TRBD1 is a possible D gene (5 bases). Trimming took off 9 bases at V and 0 bases at J, with 12 bases between the two ends. The CDR3 has 13 residues. CDR1 and CDR2 (germline): SGHNT, YYREEE (reference sequence). DNA of the CDR3: TGTGCCACTAGAGGGGTCCTGAACACTGAAGCTTTCTTT. Residues: CATRGVLNTEAFF.

The chain combines TRBV7-3 with TRBJ2-7, with 7 bases aligning to TRBD1. Germline V lookup: CDR1 SGHTA, CDR2 FQGTGA. V shed 3 bases, J shed 3 bases, and the junction held 8 bases outside the gene matches. There are 15 residues in the CDR3. CDR3 sequence reads: CASSFMPGQNYEQYF. In DNA form, the CDR3 reads TGTGCCAGCAGCTTCATGCCGGGACAGAACTACGAGCAGTACTTC.

This rearrangement joins TRBV9 to TRBJ1-1; TRBD1 agrees at 9 bases. Looked up from germline, CDR1 is SGDLS and CDR2 is YYNGEE. The trim removed 0 bases at V and 4 bases at J, leaving 4 bases unmatched. The CDR3 is made up of 15 amino acids. The CDR3 coding sequence is TGTGCCAGCAGCGTAGCCGGACAGGGGATCACTGAAGCTTTCTTT. Translation gives CASSVAGQGITEAFF.

This chain connects TRBV7-3 to TRBJ1-1, with 10 bases identical to TRBD1. The V gene's germline CDR1 is SGHTA and CDR2 FQGTGA. The trim removed 2 bases at V and 3 bases at J, leaving 9 bases unmatched. The CDR3 spans 17 residues. The CDR3 DNA reads as TGTGCCAGCAGCTTAGGGGACAGGGGTGATTGGGACACTGAAGCTTTCTTT. Protein: CASSLGDRGDWDTEAFF.

A note on this clone: Other DNA sequences in this sample translate to the same CDR3. The chain combines TRBV2 with TRBJ1-5; D is unresolved. Between the trimmed V and J ends, which lost 3 bases and 1 base, there was a span of 7 bases. Germline CDR1 and CDR2: SNHLY and FYNNEI. The CDR3 is 14 amino acids. CDR3 in amino acids: CASSERVSNQPQHF. The CDR3 DNA reads as TGTGCCAGCAGTGAGAGGGTGAGCAATCAGCCCCAGCATTTT.

The V and J genes are TRBV9 and TRBJ1-5; tentative D call: TRBD1 (6 bases). This CDR3 spans 15 amino acids. Trimming cost V 4 bases and J 6 bases, with 17 bases left between them. The germline V gene has CDR1 SGDLS and CDR2 YYNGEE. CDR3 nucleotide sequence: TGTGCCAGCAGCATTGGACAGAGTTTCAGTCAGCCCCAGCATTTT. It translates to CASSIGQSFSQPQHF.

This chain connects TRBV28 to TRBJ2-7; D possibly matches TRBD1 or TRBD2 (6 bases each). V lost 2 bases to trimming and J lost 2 bases, with 10 bases between them. There are 14 residues in the CDR3. Germline assignment: CDR1 MDHEN and CDR2 SYDVKM. In nucleotides, the CDR3 is TGTGCCAGCAGTTTAAGGGGGGAAACCTACGAGCAGTACTTC. It is translated as CASSLRGETYEQYF.

This clone has a handful of counts. The chain employs TRBV28 and TRBJ1-6; weak D call: TRBD1 (5 bases). V was trimmed by 7 bases and J by 5 bases, leaving 15 bases between them. The CDR3 totals 15 residues. Per the germline V gene, CDR1 is MDHEN and CDR2 is SYDVKM. The CDR3 DNA is TGTGCCAGCATCCCTCGACAGAAGAATAATTCACCCCTCCACTTT. It specifies CASIPRQKNNSPLHF.

The chain employs TRBV28 and TRBJ2-7; 9 nucleotides line up with TRBD1. This CDR3 region has 17 residues. Losses at the gene ends were 6 bases for V and 0 bases for J; bases not matched to a gene: 12. Germline lookup yields CDR1 MDHEN and CDR2 SYDVKM. The CDR3 is CASRSSGQGIFSYEQYF. The CDR3 region has the DNA TGTGCCAGCAGATCCTCGGGACAGGGTATTTTCTCCTACGAGCAGTACTTC.